These T cell receptor beta chains were read from a single sample in a study of blood T cell repertoires in COVID-19. Method: immunoSEQ multiplex PCR; TCRdb's copy keeps in-frame clones and lacks some. Here the sample spans 70,000 to 100,000 clones, 80% to 90% being singletons. What was sequenced was peripheral blood. These receptor sequences come from a woman aged 65 to 85 with acute or convalescent COVID-19. CDR3s include the opening cysteine and the closing phenylalanine or tryptophan. D genes are given only for firm matches. Where a row states a size, it is once, few, many or the class of an expanded clone; other rows omit it.

v_call,j_call,d_call,clone_size,cdr3_nt,cdr3_aa
TRBV6-5,TRBJ2-6,-,-,TGTGCCAGCACCCGCTCTGGGGCCAACGTCCTGACTTTC,CASTRSGANVLTF
TRBV2,TRBJ1-5,-,-,TGTGCCAGCAGTAAAACAGGGTTTGTCGATCAGCCCCAGCATTTT,CASSKTGFVDQPQHF
TRBV7-2,TRBJ1-2,TRBD1,once,TGTGCCAGCAGCTCAGGACAGGGCTATGGCTACACCTTC,CASSSGQGYGYTF
TRBV20-1,TRBJ2-3,-,-,TGCAGTGCCCACTTCGATACGCAGTATTTT,CSAHFDTQYF
TRBV5-1,TRBJ2-5,TRBD1,-,TGCGCCAGCAGCTTAGTGGGACAGGGGGAGACCCAGTACTTC,CASSLVGQGETQYF
TRBV7-2,TRBJ2-5,-,-,TGTGCCAGCAGCGTACTTCGGGACCAAGAGACCCAGTACTTC,CASSVLRDQETQYF
TRBV27,TRBJ2-1,-,-,TGTGCCAGCAGTTTGTCAGGTGGGGACTGGATGACTACCCAGTTCTTC,CASSLSGGDWMTTQFF
TRBV28,TRBJ2-3,TRBD2,-,TGTGCCAGCAGTTCCTACGGGACTAGCGGGAGAGTGGAATTCACAGATACGCAGTATTTT,CASSSYGTSGRVEFTDTQYF
TRBV3-1/TRBV3-2,TRBJ1-2,TRBD1,-,TGTGCCAGCAGCCAAGTTGGACAGGGAGGTCCCTACTATGGCTACACCTTC,CASSQVGQGGPYYGYTF
TRBV19,TRBJ1-3,TRBD1,-,TGTGCCAGTAGTAGAACCGGGACAGGGAAGATCTCTGGAAACACCATATATTTT,CASSRTGTGKISGNTIYF
TRBV5-4,TRBJ2-7,TRBD2,-,TGTGCCAGCAGCTTGCATCCTAGCGGGGGCCTCTACGAGCAGTACTTC,CASSLHPSGGLYEQYF
TRBV6-5,TRBJ1-1,-,-,TGTGCCAGCAGTTTACAGGACCTGAACACTGAAGCTTTCTTT,CASSLQDLNTEAFF
TRBV19,TRBJ2-6,TRBD1,-,TGTGCCAGTAGTCCTGGACAGGGGGCGGGCGGGGCCAACGTCCTGACTTTC,CASSPGQGAGGANVLTF
TRBV5-1,TRBJ2-2,TRBD1,-,TGCGCCAGCAGCTTGGTCCAGACAGGGGCGAACACCGGGGAGCTGTTTTTT,CASSLVQTGANTGELFF
TRBV5-5,TRBJ2-7,TRBD2,-,TGTGCCAGCAGCTTGGGTTTAGCGGGAAACTACGAGCAGTACTTC,CASSLGLAGNYEQYF
TRBV7-9,TRBJ2-1,-,-,TGTGCCAGCAGCTTAGTGACGGCGGGATACAATGAGCAGTTCTTC,CASSLVTAGYNEQFF
TRBV5-1,TRBJ2-7,-,-,TGCGCCAGCAGCCCACGGACACCCAGACCTCCGGAAATGGCCTACGAGCAGTACTTC,CASSPRTPRPPEMAYEQYF
TRBV7-8,TRBJ1-6,TRBD1,-,TGTGCCAGCAGCTCCGGACAGGGGGCGAGCTCCTATAATTCACCCCTCCACTTT,CASSSGQGASSYNSPLHF
TRBV19,TRBJ1-4,-,-,TGTGCCAGTAGTGCCCGGCGGGCAACTAATGAAAAACTGTTTTTT,CASSARRATNEKLFF
TRBV7-8,TRBJ2-1,TRBD2,once,TGTGCCAGCAGCTTAGCGCTTGTGACTAGCGGGTCGAATGAGCAGTTCTTC,CASSLALVTSGSNEQFF
TRBV15,TRBJ1-2,-,once,TGTGCCACCAGCAGAGATCAGGGTAACTATGGCTACACCTTC,CATSRDQGNYGYTF
TRBV24-1,TRBJ2-1,TRBD2,-,TGTGCCACCAGTGATACCGGGACTAGCGGGAGGACTTGGGGTGAGCAGTTCTTC,CATSDTGTSGRTWGEQFF
TRBV14,TRBJ2-3,-,-,TGTGCCAGCAGCCTTCGAAGGACAGCCGCATGGCTGTATTTT,CASSLRRTAAWLYF
TRBV24-1,TRBJ2-1,TRBD2,-,TGTGCCACCAGTGATTTAAACGGGAGGGTTGGGTATGAGCAGTTCTTC,CATSDLNGRVGYEQFF
TRBV2,TRBJ2-1,TRBD1,-,TGTGCCAGCATCCCTTGGGGACAGGGTTTGAATGAGCAGTTCTTC,CASIPWGQGLNEQFF
TRBV10-3,TRBJ2-7,-,once,TGTGCCATCAGCCCGACAGCGACGACAGGTCTTTCCAACGAGCAGTACTTC,CAISPTATTGLSNEQYF
TRBV3-1/TRBV3-2,TRBJ2-5,TRBD2,-,TGTGCCAGCAGTGTACTGGGGGGGGAGACCCAGTACTTC,CASSVLGGETQYF
TRBV3-1/TRBV3-2,TRBJ1-5,TRBD1,-,TGTGCCAGCAGCCAAGGACAGGGGTATCAGCCCCAGCATTTT,CASSQGQGYQPQHF